This record looks at one T cell receptor (beta chain) sequence and its context. In this sample, this clonotype turned up many times. Its antigen specificity is not known. It has no much larger one-base neighbor in the sample; base qualities were not kept. TCR libraries were constructed from roughly 380 ng RNA using the Immunoverse kit, and molecular barcoded adaptors covering alpha/delta and beta/gamma chains were employed. The same RNA used for transcriptome sequencing was used for TCR library preparation. Sequencing of the TCR libraries was done on an Illumina HiSeq 4000 with 2 x 150 cycles. In the source study's methods: MiXCR aligned TCR reads to human V, D, J and C references and assembled the aligned reads into CDR3 clonotypes, with quality filtering and error correction included. The tcR package in R was used for analysis of clonotype counts and gene usage diversity. Raw mapping reads were checked after the RNA-seq reads had been mapped by STAR aligner version 2.5.3a onto the human GRCh37 genome. To test how sequencing depth affected the clonotypes detected, IR-seq fastq files were randomly downsampled with Seqtk 1.3. Using fastp trimming at Q25 and MiXCR clonotype assembly, TCRdb reanalyzed the public sequencing data and kept in-frame beta chains. Identical CDR3 protein sequences are pooled into one entry, listed with their most common genes and DNA. TCRdb, not the authors, supplied the V and J calls. The sample profile shows 130,000 or so distinct CDR3 sequences; approximately 13% of them were found once. The ten most abundant clones make up 7% to 9% of the sample.

Every patient had bone marrow sampled at the time of active disease. Ficoll-Hypaque density gradient centrifugation was used to isolate bone marrow mononuclear cells. CD138-negative cells were obtained by negative selection after labeling with CD138 magnetic microbeads on a MACS separator, removing myeloma plasma cells. Purity of the isolated cells was checked by flow cytometry on an Attune NxT using CD138 antibodies. TRIzol reagent was used to extract total RNA, and a NanoDrop spectrophotometer was used to quantify the extracted RNA. For each patient, the CD138-negative bone marrow sample underwent paired RNA-seq and IR-seq. V loses 5 bases at its end and J loses 1 base; junction bases beyond the gene matches: 3. Measured from the cysteine to the phenylalanine, the CDR3 is 15 residues long. Of the read, only the CDR3 DNA is kept; its 45 bases are in frame from base 1. These data are taken from a study of read filtering for tumor transcriptome and immune sequencing (dated by TCRdb to 2018 to 2020). Broadly, across the study: The cohort was composed of more than 16 male and about 14 female patients, with a mean age of approximately 66 years and an age range of roughly 47 to 90. By revised international staging, 8 patients were R-ISS I, some 17 were R-ISS II and roughly 7 were R-ISS III. TCR repertoires obtained by targeted immune repertoire sequencing and by bulk whole-transcriptome sequencing performed on the same bone marrow samples were compared. After DNase treatment, whole-transcriptome libraries were prepared using the TruSeq RNA Access Library Prep Kit. As a main aim, a read-filtering strategy for immune repertoire data was addressed, with the specific question being whether clonotypes supported by a single read should be removed. Per sample, about 4.05 to 11 million TCR-region mapped reads were obtained with IR-seq, compared with only about 80 to 1,400 with RNA-seq.

What the research found in general, with its limitations: The sorted CD138-negative fraction was not purified T cells but a mixed bone marrow immune population. When single-read clonotypes were removed, the proportions of shared clonotypes in IR-seq and RNA-seq correlated more strongly. Clonotypes were captured by IR-seq at much higher depth and more reliably than by RNA-seq, and smaller IR-seq throughput was sufficient for identification of most shared clonotypes. In IR-seq, approximately 82% of clonotypes but approximately 3.2% of total reads were represented by single-read clonotypes, whereas in RNA-seq, approximately 73% of clonotypes and almost 45% of reads were represented by single-read clonotypes.

The V gene is TRBV12-3 or TRBV12-4 and the J gene is TRBJ2-3, and 10 bases in between align with TRBD1. The source is a donor aged 40 or over with multiple myeloma. Sequences were obtained from a population of CD138-negative cells sorted from bone marrow. This sample's cell subset or site label indicates: bone marrow mononuclear cells depleted of CD138+ plasma/myeloma cells by negative magnetic selection. The CDR3 region reads CASSAGTGGTDTQYF. The nucleotide sequence reads as follows: TGTGCCAGCAGTGCCGGGACAGGGGGCACAGATACGCAGTATTTT.